The next 18 T cell receptor beta chains were all read from a single sample in a study of OX40 agonist ivuxolimab in advanced cancers. Generated by immunoSEQ multiplex PCR, the TCRdb table keeps only in-frame clones and is missing some. The sample has around 94,000 clones, roughly 91% seen once. The source material was CD4+ or CD8+ T cells sorted from blood, sampled in a trial of the OX40 agonist ivuxolimab. These receptor sequences come from an adult with an advanced solid tumor such as melanoma, head and neck, liver or kidney cancer.

The V gene is TRBV7-9, the J gene TRBJ2-7; 11 nucleotides agree with TRBD1. From germline, CDR1 is SEHNR and CDR2 FQNEAQ (reference sequence). The CDR3 length is 14 residues. Germline trimming cut 2 bases from V and 6 bases from J; bases unmatched to any gene: 3. CDR3 nucleotides: TGTGCCAGCAGCTTACGGACAGGGGGCGGCGAGCAGTACTTC. It is translated as CASSLRTGGGEQYF.

For this clone: A read error is possible here, since a much larger clone lies one base away. The rearrangement joins TRBV5-8 to TRBJ2-2; 7 nucleotides agree with TRBD1. The CDR3 consists of 15 residues. With V trimmed by 3 bases and J by 5 bases, 7 bases remained unmatched. From germline, CDR1 is SGHTS and CDR2 YDEGEE. Written as DNA, the CDR3 is TGTGCCAGCAGCTGGCCGGGACAGAGGACCGGGGAGCTGTTTTTT. Translating gives CASSWPGQRTGELFF.

The chain combines TRBV6-5 with TRBJ1-1, with D maybe TRBD1 (5 bases). The germline CDR1 and CDR2 sequences are MNHEY and SVGAGI. The CDR3 has 16 amino acids. V gave up 2 bases and J gave up 5 bases, with 18 bases separating them. The CDR3 nucleotides read TGTGCCAGCAGTTACGAGCCCCCGGTGGGGGGAACTGAAGCTTTCTTT. Residues: CASSYEPPVGGTEAFF.

The CDR3 sequence is CASRQGLAGGYEQYF. CDR3 in DNA: TGTGCCAGCAGACAGGGACTAGCGGGGGGCTACGAGCAGTACTTC. V usage is TRBV6-5 and J usage is TRBJ2-7, with TRBD2 identical over 15 bases. Trimming at V came to 6 bases and at J to 3 bases, leaving 3 bases not matched to a gene. The length of the CDR3 is 15 residues. CDR1 is MNHEY, CDR2 SVGAGI, per germline.

V gene TRBV15 combines with J gene TRBJ2-1; TRBD2 aligns across 7 bases. CDR1 LNHNV and CDR2 YYDKDF come from the germline V gene (reference sequence). This CDR3 has 16 amino acids. The trim removed 5 bases at V and 0 bases at J, leaving 7 bases unmatched. CDR3 in amino acids: CATSEKRGNSYNEQFF. The CDR3 DNA sequence: TGTGCCACCAGCGAGAAGCGGGGTAACTCCTACAATGAGCAGTTCTTC.

The gene calls are TRBV9 and TRBJ1-3, with D perhaps matching TRBD1 (5 bases). The CDR3 is 15 amino acids. Trimming removed 3 bases from V and 1 base from J, with 11 bases in between. The germline V gene encodes CDR1 SGDLS and CDR2 YYNGEE. Written as DNA, the CDR3 is TGTGCCAGCAGCGGCAGGGTCCAATCTGGAAACACCATATATTTT. Its translation: CASSGRVQSGNTIYF.

This clone has only one observation. The V gene is TRBV5-1, the J gene TRBJ1-6; maybe TRBD1 (6 bases). The CDR3 is made up of 15 amino acids. Germline CDR1 reads SGHRS; CDR2 reads YFSETQ. The V end was cut by 3 bases, the J end by 9 bases, with 16 bases between. This chain's CDR3 is CASSSKTGQVSPLHF. The CDR3, as DNA: TGCGCCAGCAGCTCCAAAACAGGGCAGGTTTCACCCCTCCACTTT.

The chain recombines TRBV12-2 with TRBJ2-5. TRBV12-2 is flagged as a pseudogene. This CDR3 is built from 14 residues. CDR3 DNA sequence: TGTGCAAGTCGCTTAGACGAGGTAGGGGAGACCCAGTACTTC. This gives the protein CASRLDEVGETQYF.

V and J are TRBV5-1 and TRBJ1-5, with 10 bases identical to TRBD1. The CDR3 is 15 amino acids. Trimming at V came to 5 bases and at J to 3 bases, leaving 5 bases not matched to a gene. Germline CDR1 is SGHRS and CDR2 is YFSETQ. This CDR3 reads CASRGGTGVNQPQHF. The CDR3 DNA is TGCGCCAGCAGGGGGGGGACAGGGGTCAATCAGCCCCAGCATTTT.

V is TRBV10-3 and J is TRBJ1-2; D unclear. Trimming removed 11 bases at V and 8 bases at J, with 21 bases between. The V gene's germline CDR1 is ENHRY and CDR2 SYGVKD. The CDR3 loop spans 13 amino acids. The CDR3: CASERPPNGGYTF. In DNA form, the CDR3 reads TGTGCCTCTGAACGGCCTCCAAACGGGGGCTACACCTTC.

The DNA of the CDR3 is TGCGCCAGCAGCCTGGAGGGTGAGTCCCTCCACTTT. Its translation: CASSLEGESLHF. V and J are TRBV5-1 and TRBJ1-6, with D unclear. The germline V gene has CDR1 SGHRS and CDR2 YFSETQ. This CDR3 region has 12 residues. Deletions cut 4 bases from V and 14 bases from J, with 13 bases between.

This chain links TRBV15 with TRBJ2-1, with D unresolved. Germline-derived CDR1 and CDR2 are LNHNV and YYDKDF (reference sequence). The V gene lost 0 bases and the J gene lost 0 bases, with 9 bases spanning the gap. The CDR3 loop spans 16 amino acids. CDR3 nucleotide sequence: TGTGCCACCAGCAGAGATCGGCAAAGCTCCTACAATGAGCAGTTCTTC. Translating gives CATSRDRQSSYNEQFF. Supplemented by reference TRBV15 and TRBJ2-1, the full variable domain reads DAMVIQNPRYQVTQFGKPVTLSCSQTLNHNVMYWYQQKSSQAPKLLFHYYDKDFNNEADTPDNFQSRRPNTSFCFLDIRSPGLGDTAMYLCATSRDRQSSYNEQFFGPGTRLTVL.

This rearrangement joins TRBV5-5 to TRBJ2-5; 7 nucleotides match TRBD1. Losses at the gene ends were 0 bases for V and 4 bases for J; bases not matched to a gene: 21. Per germline, CDR1 SGHKS and CDR2 YYEKEE (reference sequence). This CDR3 region has 20 residues. CDR3 coding DNA: TGTGCCAGCAGCTTGGCCGACTCGACAGGGAGTAGGGCAAGACCAGAGACCCAGTACTTC. Residues: CASSLADSTGSRARPETQYF.

This clone occurred once. The gene calls are TRBV10-2 and TRBJ2-6, with 8 bases lining up with TRBD1. The CDR3 sequence is 17 residues long. V gave up 4 bases and J gave up 0 bases; unmatched junction bases: 5. Germline V lookup: CDR1 WSHSY, CDR2 SAAADI. The CDR3 DNA sequence: TGCGCCAGCAGTGTCTCAGGGGGCTTCTCTGGGGCCAACGTCCTGACTTTC. Residues: CASSVSGGFSGANVLTF.

V is TRBV23-1 and J is TRBJ1-2, with 9 bases matching TRBD1. TRBV23-1 is known as an ORF, though its function is uncertain. J was trimmed by 8 bases and V by 1 base; bases with no gene match: 14. CDR3 size: 17 residues. In DNA form, the CDR3 reads TGCGCCAGCAGTCAATTATTAGGGCCGGGACAGGGTAACGGCTACACCTTC. Residues: CASSQLLGPGQGNGYTF.

The J gene is TRBJ2-5, the V gene TRBV7-6; D gene unclear. V lost 5 bases and J 5 bases, leaving 12 bases between the germline ends. The length of the CDR3 is 13 residues. Germline CDR1 SGHVS, CDR2 FNYEAQ. The DNA for the CDR3 is TGTGCCAGCAGCCTCGGACCCCCGGAGACCCAGTACTTC. Protein sequence: CASSLGPPETQYF.

The CDR3: CASSLDPSDPRGKLFF. In nucleotides, the CDR3 is TGTGCCAGCAGCTTAGATCCAAGTGACCCTAGGGGAAAACTGTTTTTT. V gene TRBV11-2 combines with J gene TRBJ1-4, with D maybe TRBD1 (5 bases). The CDR3 consists of 16 residues. The germline V and J ends were trimmed by 0 bases and 10 bases, with 18 bases remaining between them. CDR1 and CDR2 (germline): SGHAT, FQNNGV.

The table lists this clone with a count of one. This sequence joins TRBV14 and TRBJ2-1; 14 bases are a match to TRBD2. This CDR3 has 17 amino acids. Germline V lookup: CDR1 SGHDN, CDR2 FVKESK. The V gene end was trimmed by 6 bases and the J gene end by 7 bases; junction bases not matched to a gene: 11. CDR3 bases: TGTGCCAGCAGATCTTCGACTAGCGGGGGGGCGTGGAATGAGCAGTTCTTC. It yields the protein CASRSSTSGGAWNEQFF.